The 20 T cell receptor beta chains below come from one sample, sequenced in a study of beta chain features in type 1 diabetes. Study-wide results and caveats: Researchers report that Type 1 diabetes patients had moderately but significantly shorter TCRB CDR3s across all four CD4+ subsets.

These TCRs' antigens remain unknown. Every isolated RNA sample was fully reverse transcribed, so sequencing captured expressed TCRB transcripts. Sequencing used immunoSEQ multiplex PCR; TCRdb keeps in-frame clones, though not all of them. Of under 350,000 clones detected, around 15% appear once; the ten largest clones hold 0.015% to 0.02%. Sequencing was done on a sample of naive CD4+ T cells from blood. These TCRs come from a man aged 25-45 years with type 1 diabetes.

The rearrangement uses TRBV27 and TRBJ1-5, with TRBD1 matching 7 bases. CDR1 is MNHEY and CDR2 is SMNVEV in the germline V gene (reference sequence). The CDR3 length is 15 residues. Trimming took 5 bases from V and 7 from J; bases not matched to a gene: 11. CDR3 coding DNA: TGTGCCAGCAGTCCCGACAGGGCGAGGAGACAGCCCCAGCATTTT. The encoded protein is CASSPDRARRQPQHF.

The J gene is TRBJ1-4, the V gene TRBV5-4; a weak D match, TRBD1 (6 bases). CDR1 and CDR2 (germline): SGHNT, YYREEE (reference sequence). This CDR3 region has 15 residues. V lost 3 bases to trimming and J lost 5 bases, with 14 bases between them. CDR3 nucleotide sequence: TGTGCCAGCAGCTCGGGGGGCAGACGGAATGAAAAACTGTTTTTT. This gives the protein CASSSGGRRNEKLFF.

This chain connects TRBV25-1 to TRBJ2-3; the match to TRBD2 covers 11 bases. Trimming at V came to 6 bases and at J to 0 bases, leaving 5 bases not matched to a gene. CDR3 size: 16 residues. Germline loops: CDR1 MGHDK, CDR2 SYGVNS. CDR3 DNA: TGTGCCAGCAGCGCTCGGACTAGCGGGAGCACAGATACGCAGTATTTT. This translates into CASSARTSGSTDTQYF.

The chain employs TRBV6-1 and TRBJ2-4, with 8 bases identical to TRBD1. The CDR3 has 15 amino acids. V lost 0 bases, J lost 7 bases, and 5 bases stayed unmatched. In germline, CDR1 is MNHNS, CDR2 SASEGT. As DNA, the CDR3 is TGTGCCAGCAGTGAAGCGTGGACAGGGCACAACATTCAGTACTTC. Protein sequence: CASSEAWTGHNIQYF.

The CDR3 reads CASIPARGGELFF. The DNA of the CDR3 is TGTGCCAGTATACCGGCTAGGGGCGGGGAGCTGTTTTTT. This chain uses TRBV19 with TRBJ2-2; weak D call: TRBD1 (5 bases). This CDR3 contains 13 residues. Trimming removed 7 bases at V and 7 bases at J, with 13 bases between. Germline V gene lookup returns CDR1 LNHDA and CDR2 SQIVND (reference sequence).

The chain has TRBV9 and TRBJ2-2, with 7 bases aligning to TRBD1. V lost 1 base and J lost 0; bases outside the gene matches: 0. This CDR3 is built from 15 residues. Germline values: CDR1 SGDLS, CDR2 YYNGEE. The CDR3 DNA reads TGTGCCAGCAGCGTACAGGGGGCGAACACCGGGGAGCTGTTTTTT. It translates to CASSVQGANTGELFF.

The chain employs TRBV7-9 and TRBJ2-1, with 8 positions matching TRBD2. Germline trimming cut 2 bases from V and 7 bases from J; bases unmatched to any gene: 4. CDR1 is SEHNR and CDR2 is FQNEAQ in the germline V gene (reference sequence). This CDR3 contains 14 residues. The CDR3 DNA reads TGTGCCAGCAGCTTAAGCGGGAGTCGTAATGAGCAGTTCTTC. It codes for CASSLSGSRNEQFF.

This clone was observed a handful of times. The J gene is TRBJ2-7, the V gene TRBV20-1, with D perhaps matching TRBD1 (5 bases). The germline V gene encodes CDR1 DFQATT and CDR2 SNEGSKA (reference sequence). This CDR3 comprises 10 residues. Trimming took off 3 bases at V and 6 bases at J, with 6 bases between the two ends. CDR3 DNA sequence: TGCAGTGCTAGTCAGGGCGAGCAGTACTTC. This translates into CSASQGEQYF.

The genes are TRBV4-3 and TRBJ2-7; 13 bases map to TRBD2. Per the germline V gene, CDR1 is LGHNA and CDR2 is YSLEER. The CDR3 contains 15 residues. V trimming: 4 bases; J trimming: 6 bases; junction bases outside the gene matches: 6. This CDR3 is CASSLRTSGSAEQYF. CDR3 sequence (DNA): TGCGCCAGCAGCCTACGGACTAGCGGGAGTGCCGAGCAGTACTTC.

This clone turned up a few times. The V call is TRBV7-3, the J call TRBJ1-1; D is undetermined. V lost 5 bases and J 1 base, leaving 14 bases between the germline ends. Germline V gives CDR1 SGHTA, CDR2 FQGTGA. This CDR3 has 15 residues. CDR3 DNA: TGTGCCAGCAGCCGGGGAGGGAAGGGGAACACTGAAGCTTTCTTT. This encodes CASSRGGKGNTEAFF.

The chain employs TRBV11-2 and TRBJ2-5; D is possibly TRBD1 (7 bases). Trimming left V 5 bases short and J 1 base short, with 14 bases between. Germline CDR1 and CDR2: SGHAT and FQNNGV. This CDR3 is 15 amino acids long. CDR3 coding DNA: TGTGCCAGCAGCGGCAGGGGGGCGGTCCAAGAGACCCAGTACTTC. Translating gives CASSGRGAVQETQYF.

V usage is TRBV9 and J usage is TRBJ1-2; 11 positions match TRBD1. The CDR3 loop spans 14 amino acids. The V gene end was trimmed by 3 bases and the J gene end by 8 bases; junction bases not matched to a gene: 6. Germline V gene sequence: CDR1 SGDLS, CDR2 YYNGEE. This CDR3 reads CASSAGGTGGGYTF. DNA of the CDR3: TGTGCCAGCAGCGCCGGGGGGACAGGGGGAGGCTACACCTTC. Full variable domain (rest looked up from reference TRBV9 and TRBJ1-2): DSGVTQTPKHLITATGQRVTLRCSPRSGDLSVYWYQQSLDQGLQFLIQYYNGEERAKGNILERFSAQQFPDLHSELNLSSLELGDSALYFCASSAGGTGGGYTFGSGTRLTVV.

There are a few counts of this clone. CDR3 amino acids: CASSPRGPDTQYF. The CDR3 DNA reads as TGTGCCAGCAGTCCCAGGGGGCCAGATACGCAGTATTTT. This chain connects TRBV27 to TRBJ2-3, with TRBD1 matching 8 bases. The length of the CDR3 is 13 residues. J lost 4 bases, V lost 5 bases, and 2 bases had no gene match. Germline assignment: CDR1 MNHEY and CDR2 SMNVEV (reference sequence).

This clone was seen only a few times. This sequence joins TRBV2 and TRBJ2-7; D remains ambiguous. V lost 5 bases, J lost 1 base, and 9 bases lay in between. CDR3 length: 13 residues. The germline V gene encodes CDR1 SNHLY and CDR2 FYNNEI. CDR3 amino acids: CASSPPESYEQYF. DNA for the CDR3: TGTGCCAGCAGTCCCCCGGAGTCCTACGAGCAGTACTTC.

The J gene is TRBJ2-1, the V gene TRBV30; 11 bases agree with TRBD2. Trimming removed 1 base from V and 9 bases from J; junction bases left unmatched: 2. This CDR3 comprises 13 residues. In germline, CDR1 is GTSNPN, CDR2 SVGIG (reference sequence). Written as DNA, the CDR3 is TGTGCCTGGAGTGCTAGCGGGAGGACTGAGCAGTTCTTC. Encoded protein: CAWSASGRTEQFF.

This chain joins TRBV5-6 and TRBJ2-7; no clear D. Germline V lookup: CDR1 SGHDT, CDR2 YYEEEE. This CDR3 has 11 residues. Trimming cost V 1 base and J 10 bases, with 9 bases left between them. The CDR3 sequence: CASSLSQIQYF. The CDR3 DNA reads TGTGCCAGCAGCTTGAGTCAGATTCAGTACTTC. Full variable domain (outside the CDR3, taken from reference TRBV5-6 and TRBJ2-7): DAGVTQSPTHLIKTRGQQVTLRCSPKSGHDTVSWYQQALGQGPQFIFQYYEEEERQRGNFPDRFSGHQFPNYSSELNVNALLLGDSALYLCASSLSQIQYFGPGTRLTVT.

In its sample, this clone was seen a few times. Here the CDR3 reads CASRTTSSGNTIYF. The CDR3 nucleotides are TGTGCCAGCAGGACAACGAGCTCTGGAAACACCATATATTTT. This rearrangement joins TRBV7-9 to TRBJ1-3; no firm D call. V gave up 6 bases and J gave up 0 bases, with 9 bases separating them. Germline V gene sequence: CDR1 SEHNR, CDR2 FQNEAQ (reference sequence). CDR3 length: 14 amino acids.

This clone was counted only a few times. The chain links TRBV7-9 to TRBJ1-1; the D is unclear. This CDR3 is built from 15 residues. Trimming removed 3 bases from V and 0 bases from J, with 11 bases in between. Germline V gene data show CDR1 as SEHNR and CDR2 as FQNEAQ (reference sequence). The DNA of the CDR3 is TGTGCCAGCAGCTTGGGCAGCCCTCTGAACACTGAAGCTTTCTTT. Amino acid sequence: CASSLGSPLNTEAFF.

V is TRBV5-6 and J is TRBJ1-6, with a weak D call TRBD1 (6 bases). The CDR3 is 14 amino acids. The germline V and J ends were trimmed by 4 bases and 5 bases, with 10 bases remaining between them. Germline values: CDR1 SGHDT, CDR2 YYEEEE. CDR3 sequence (DNA): TGTGCCAGCAGCAGGCCAGGGGATAATTCACCCCTCCACTTT. Protein product: CASSRPGDNSPLHF.

This clone was detected only a few times. This rearrangement joins TRBV5-1 to TRBJ1-5; 7 bases match TRBD1. The CDR3 extends over 14 amino acids. Germline V lookup: CDR1 SGHRS, CDR2 YFSETQ. After removal of 4 bases from V and 9 bases from J, the junction contained 10 bases not matched to a gene. CDR3 sequence (DNA): TGCGCCAGCAGCCCTTCAGGGGGTGCTAGGCCCCAGCATTTT. As protein: CASSPSGGARPQHF.